Given below is one T cell receptor (beta chain) in context. Germline V gene sequence: CDR1 KGHSH, CDR2 LQKENI. CDR3 length equals 12 residues. Trimming cost V 6 bases and J 4 bases, with 7 bases left between them. The data derive from a study of blood T cell repertoires in COVID-19. Method: immunoSEQ multiplex PCR; TCRdb's copy keeps in-frame clones and lacks some. Among some 350,000 clones, almost 90% were seen once, and the ten largest hold about 7%. Sequencing input: peripheral blood. The chain employs TRBV18 and TRBJ1-3, with D unclear. The clonotype was recovered from a woman in her 70s with COVID-19, enrolled during active disease. CDR3 protein: CASSPRGNTIYF. For the CDR3, the DNA is TGTGCCAGCTCCCCCAGAGGAAACACCATATATTTT. The variable domain in full, with the rest retrieved from reference TRBV18 and TRBJ1-3, is NAGVMQNPRHLVRRRGQEARLRCSPMKGHSHVYWYRQLPEEGLKFMVYLQKENIIDESGMPKERFSAEFPKEGPSILRIQQVVRGDSAAYFCASSPRGNTIYFGEGSWLTVV.